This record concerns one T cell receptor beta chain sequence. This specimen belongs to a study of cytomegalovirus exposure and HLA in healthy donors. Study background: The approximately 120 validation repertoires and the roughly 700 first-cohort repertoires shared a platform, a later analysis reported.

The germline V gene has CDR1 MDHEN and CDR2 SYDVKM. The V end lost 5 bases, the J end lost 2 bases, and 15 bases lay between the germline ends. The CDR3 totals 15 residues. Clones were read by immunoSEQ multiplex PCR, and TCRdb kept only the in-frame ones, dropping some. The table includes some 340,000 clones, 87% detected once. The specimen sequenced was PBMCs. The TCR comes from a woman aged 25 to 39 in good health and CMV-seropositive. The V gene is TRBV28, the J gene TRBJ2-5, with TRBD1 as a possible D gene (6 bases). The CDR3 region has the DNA TGTGCCAGCAGTCCTATGACAGGTCTTCAAGAGACCCAGTACTTC. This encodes CASSPMTGLQETQYF. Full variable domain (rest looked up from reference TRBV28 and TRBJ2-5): DVKVTQSSRYLVKRTGEKVFLECVQDMDHENMFWYRQDPGLGLRLIYFSYDVKMKEKGDIPEGYSVSREKKERFSLILESASTNQTSMYLCASSPMTGLQETQYFGPGTRLLVL.